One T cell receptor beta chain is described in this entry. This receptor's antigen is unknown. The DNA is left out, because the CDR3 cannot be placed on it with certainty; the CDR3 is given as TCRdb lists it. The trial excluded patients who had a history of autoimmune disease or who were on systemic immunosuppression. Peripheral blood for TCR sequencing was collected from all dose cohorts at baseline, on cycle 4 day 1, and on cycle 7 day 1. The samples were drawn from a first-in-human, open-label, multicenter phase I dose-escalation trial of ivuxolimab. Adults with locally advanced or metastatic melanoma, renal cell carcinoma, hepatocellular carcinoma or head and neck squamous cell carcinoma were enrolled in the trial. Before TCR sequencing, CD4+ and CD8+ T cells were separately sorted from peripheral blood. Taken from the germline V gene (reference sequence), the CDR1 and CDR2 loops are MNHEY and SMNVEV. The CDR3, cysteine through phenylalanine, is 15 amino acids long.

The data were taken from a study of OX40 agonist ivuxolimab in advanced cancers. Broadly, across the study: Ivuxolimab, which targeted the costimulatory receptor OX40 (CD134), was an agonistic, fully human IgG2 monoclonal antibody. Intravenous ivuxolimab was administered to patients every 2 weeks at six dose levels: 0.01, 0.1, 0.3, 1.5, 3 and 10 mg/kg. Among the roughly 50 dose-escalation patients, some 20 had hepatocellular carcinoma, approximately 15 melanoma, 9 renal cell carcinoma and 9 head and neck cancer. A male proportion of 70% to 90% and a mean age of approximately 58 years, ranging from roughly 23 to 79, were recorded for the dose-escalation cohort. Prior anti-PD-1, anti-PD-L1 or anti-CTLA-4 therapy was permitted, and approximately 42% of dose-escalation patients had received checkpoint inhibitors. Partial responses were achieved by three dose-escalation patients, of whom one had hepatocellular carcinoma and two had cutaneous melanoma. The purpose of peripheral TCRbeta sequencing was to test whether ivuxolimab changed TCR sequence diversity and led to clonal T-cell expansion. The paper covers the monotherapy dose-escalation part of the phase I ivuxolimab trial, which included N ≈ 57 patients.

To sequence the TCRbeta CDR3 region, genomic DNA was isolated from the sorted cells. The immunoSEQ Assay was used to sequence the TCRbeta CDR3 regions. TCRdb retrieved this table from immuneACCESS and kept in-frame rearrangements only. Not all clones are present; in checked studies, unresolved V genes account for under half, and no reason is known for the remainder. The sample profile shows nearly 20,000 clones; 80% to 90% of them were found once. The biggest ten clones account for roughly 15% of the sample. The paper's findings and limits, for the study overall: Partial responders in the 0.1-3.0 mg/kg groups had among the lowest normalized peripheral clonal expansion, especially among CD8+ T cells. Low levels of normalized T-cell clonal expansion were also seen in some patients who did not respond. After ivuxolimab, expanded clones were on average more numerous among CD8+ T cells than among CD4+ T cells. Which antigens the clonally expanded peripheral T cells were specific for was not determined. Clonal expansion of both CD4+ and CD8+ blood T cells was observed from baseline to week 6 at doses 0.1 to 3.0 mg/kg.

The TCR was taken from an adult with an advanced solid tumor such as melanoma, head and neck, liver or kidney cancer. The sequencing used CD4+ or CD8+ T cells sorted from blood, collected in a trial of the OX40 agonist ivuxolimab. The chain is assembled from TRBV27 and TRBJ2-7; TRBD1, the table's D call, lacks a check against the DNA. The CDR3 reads CASSSSTGARYEQYF.